These 14 T cell receptor beta chains originate from one sample sequenced in a study of T cells expressing NK-cell markers. Reprocessing the 5' RACE reads, TCRdb reports a single entry for every CDR3 protein and omits DNA. The sample table sets out over 200,000 distinct CDR3 sequences. Sequences were obtained from blood T cells: a sorted CD56 or NKG2C T cell subset, CD4+ or CD8+ T cells, or bulk PBMC T cells (not recorded which). These receptors all come from a man between 18 and 35 years old in good health.

J is TRBJ2-2 and V is TRBV6-1; TCRdb lists TRBD2, though no DNA is available to test this call. The CDR3 totals 13 residues. From germline, CDR1 is MNHNS and CDR2 SASEGT. The CDR3 is CASIPRWSGELFF.

The chain couples TRBV29-1 to TRBJ1-3. The CDR3 spans 14 residues. Germline V gives CDR1 SQVTM, CDR2 ANQGSEA. The CDR3 loop reads CSVVPRLSGNTIYF.

V and J are TRBV15 and TRBJ1-1; TCRdb calls TRBD1, which cannot be checked without DNA. The germline V gene has CDR1 LNHNV and CDR2 YYDKDF (reference sequence). This CDR3 has 13 residues. The CDR3 is CATSRGADTEAFF.

V usage is TRBV3-1 and J usage is TRBJ2-7; TCRdb's D call of TRBD2 is untestable without DNA. In germline, CDR1 is LGHDT, CDR2 YNNKEL (reference sequence). There are 16 residues in the CDR3. CDR3 region: CASSQEGSGRANEQYF.

V and J are TRBV28 and TRBJ2-5. Germline values: CDR1 MDHEN, CDR2 SYDVKM. This CDR3 region has 12 residues. The CDR3 loop reads CASSTLGETQYF.

The chain combines TRBV6-1 with TRBJ2-4; the TRBD1 assignment by TCRdb is unverifiable without DNA. Per germline, CDR1 MNHNS and CDR2 SASEGT. The CDR3 spans 16 residues. CDR3 residues: CASSRGQSLAKNIQYF.

The chain joins TRBV20-1 to TRBJ2-2. The germline V gene encodes CDR1 DFQATT and CDR2 SNEGSKA (reference sequence). The CDR3 loop spans 13 amino acids. CDR3 sequence: CSASKRTSGELFF.

V and J are TRBV18 and TRBJ2-3. Germline CDR1 KGHSH, CDR2 LQKENI. This CDR3 region has 16 residues. The CDR3 sequence is CASSPPNQWSTDTQYF. Filled out from reference TRBV18 and TRBJ2-3, the complete variable domain reads NAGVMQNPRHLVRRRGQEARLRCSPMKGHSHVYWYRQLPEEGLKFMVYLQKENIIDESGMPKERFSAEFPKEGPSILRIQQVVRGDSAAYFCASSPPNQWSTDTQYFGPGTRLTVL.

The chain couples TRBV20-1 to TRBJ2-2. The length of the CDR3 is 11 residues. Germline CDR1 reads DFQATT; CDR2 reads SNEGSKA (reference sequence). This chain's CDR3 is CSARFLKELFF.

The gene calls are TRBV7-9 and TRBJ2-1. The CDR3 is 15 amino acids. Germline V lookup: CDR1 SEHNR, CDR2 FQNEAQ (reference sequence). The CDR3 sequence is CASSLATSSYNEQFF.

V gene TRBV23-1 combines with J gene TRBJ2-2; there is no DNA to check the TCRdb D call of TRBD1. TRBV23-1 counts as an open reading frame of uncertain function. CDR3 size: 14 residues. CDR3 residues: CASTRQDWTGELFF.

The chain joins TRBV29-1 to TRBJ1-2. The CDR3 runs 11 residues. The germline CDR1 and CDR2 sequences are SQVTM and ANQGSEA. The CDR3 region is CSVVAGSGYTF.

The gene calls are TRBV3-1 and TRBJ1-2; TCRdb lists TRBD1, though no DNA is available to test this call. The CDR3 extends over 16 amino acids. Germline V gene lookup returns CDR1 LGHDT and CDR2 YNNKEL (reference sequence). Here the CDR3 reads CASSFGGTGLNYGYTF.

The chain is built from TRBV4-2 and TRBJ2-5; TCRdb's D call of TRBD2 is untestable without DNA. CDR3 length: 15 residues. Germline V CDR1 and CDR2: LGHNA, YNFKEQ. This chain's CDR3 is CASSQDASGTETQYF.